This T cell receptor beta chain came from a study of Siglec-9 on CD8 T cells in melanoma. The study's findings and limits: Siglec-9 reportedly marks and regulates an effector memory CD8+ T-cell subset apparently accumulating in melanoma tumors.

The CDR3 loop spans 15 amino acids. Germline CDR1 is MDHEN and CDR2 is SYDVKM. V dropped 8 bases and J dropped 0 bases, with 17 bases sitting between them. Assay used: immunoSEQ multiplex PCR; TCRdb lists only in-frame clones, some missing. This table has over 30,000 clones, roughly four fifths appearing once. Details on this clone: Its antigen is still unknown.

The chain has TRBV28 and TRBJ2-7, with TRBD2 as a possible D gene (5 bases). This sequence originates from a human donor in good health. Input material: Siglec-9- CD8+ T cells sorted from blood. The CDR3 is CASVDTLGGSYEQYF. In nucleotides, the CDR3 is TGTGCCAGCGTCGACACACTAGGAGGCTCCTACGAGCAGTACTTC.